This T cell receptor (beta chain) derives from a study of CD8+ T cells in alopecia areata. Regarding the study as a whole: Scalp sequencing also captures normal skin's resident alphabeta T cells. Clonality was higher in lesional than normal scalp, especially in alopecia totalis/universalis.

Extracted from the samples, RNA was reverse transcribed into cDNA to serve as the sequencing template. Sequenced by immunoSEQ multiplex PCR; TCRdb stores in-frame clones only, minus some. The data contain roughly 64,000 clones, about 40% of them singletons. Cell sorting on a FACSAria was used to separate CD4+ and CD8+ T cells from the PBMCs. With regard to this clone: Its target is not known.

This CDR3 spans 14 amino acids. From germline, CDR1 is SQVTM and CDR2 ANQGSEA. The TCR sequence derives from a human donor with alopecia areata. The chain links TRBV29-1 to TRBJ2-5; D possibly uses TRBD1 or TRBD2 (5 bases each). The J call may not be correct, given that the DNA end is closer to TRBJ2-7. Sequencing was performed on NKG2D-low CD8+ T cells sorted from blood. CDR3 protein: CSVEGTGSSYEQYF. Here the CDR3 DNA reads TGCAGCGTTGAGGGGACCGGCAGCTCCTACGAGCAGTACTTC.